This entry lists 7 T cell receptor beta chains sequenced from one sample in a study of human T cells and chemical hapten exposure. Time point defined: patch test 3, about 24 weeks after DPC sensitization. The treatment is: therapeutic diphenylcyclopropenone sensitization with weekly scalp DPC. One entry per CDR3 protein, called by TCRdb with MiXCR from the RACE reads. The data hold roughly 53,000 distinct CDR3 sequences, with 9% to 10% observed a single time. This specimen consisted of whole blood, obtained in connection with sensitization to the hapten diphenylcyclopropenone (DPC). These receptor sequences come from a woman aged 40 to 55 with alopecia areata. Some clones in this sample may be carry-over from other donors' samples.

This clonotype was found many times. J is TRBJ2-7 and V is TRBV6-2 or TRBV6-3; TRBD1 is a possible D gene (6 bases). V dropped 3 bases and J dropped 6 bases, with 15 bases sitting between them. The CDR3 is made up of 14 amino acids. Germline V gene data show CDR1 as MNHEY and CDR2 as SVGEGT. CDR3: CASSYRDTAAEQYF. The CDR3 DNA follows: TGTGCCAGCAGTTATAGGGACACGGCGGCCGAGCAGTACTTC.

The genes are TRBV5-4 and TRBJ2-6; a weak D match, TRBD1 (5 bases). Per the germline V gene, CDR1 is SGHNT and CDR2 is YYREEE (reference sequence). CDR3 length: 15 amino acids. The V and J ends lost 3 bases and 6 bases respectively, with 13 bases between them. CDR3 nucleotide sequence: TGTGCCAGCAGCTCGGACATACAGGTGGCCAACGTCCTGACTTTC. Translated, it gives CASSSDIQVANVLTF.

This clonotype was counted ten times or more. Here the CDR3 DNA reads TGTGCTAGTGGTTTGGAACAGGGGGAGCAGTTCTTC. It is translated as CASGLEQGEQFF. This chain links TRBV12-5 with TRBJ2-1, with 7 bases that match TRBD1. The J segment lost 10 bases and the V segment lost 1 base, leaving 1 base of the junction unmatched. Germline CDR1 and CDR2: LGHNT and FRNRAP. The CDR3 spans 12 residues.

This clonotype was seen at least ten times. The chain combines TRBV5-1 with TRBJ2-3; D possibly corresponds to TRBD2 (7 bases). Germline CDR1 reads SGHRS; CDR2 reads YFSETQ. V lost 4 bases and J lost 1, with 13 bases in between. The CDR3 has 15 amino acids. CDR3 loop: CASSAGEGGTDTQYF. In DNA, the CDR3 is TGCGCCAGCAGCGCCGGGGAGGGGGGCACAGATACGCAGTATTTT.

This clonotype was recorded a few times. This chain uses TRBV6-1 with TRBJ1-1; D possibly corresponds to TRBD1 (5 bases). Per germline, CDR1 MNHNS and CDR2 SASEGT. Trimming left V 6 bases short and J 10 bases short, with 24 bases between. This CDR3 has 15 amino acids. The CDR3 DNA reads as TGTGCCAGCAGCGAGACTTCCGGGCCAAGGGGTCGAGCTTTCTTT. This gives the protein CASSETSGPRGRAFF.

This clonotype was seen repeatedly, ten times or more. The CDR3 DNA is TGTGCCAGTTTACCGAGGGTTATGACTGAAGCTTTCTTT. Protein sequence: CASLPRVMTEAFF. The chain joins TRBV19 to TRBJ1-1; no firm D call. The CDR3 has 13 amino acids. Trimming cost V 8 bases and J 5 bases, with 15 bases left between them. Per germline, CDR1 LNHDA and CDR2 SQIVND (reference sequence).

CDR3: CAISPGTGTEAFF. CDR3 DNA sequence: TGTGCCATCAGTCCCGGGACAGGCACTGAAGCTTTCTTT. The chain has TRBV10-3 and TRBJ1-1; 8 nucleotides agree with TRBD1. This CDR3 spans 13 amino acids. After removal of 5 bases from V and 4 bases from J, the junction contained 3 bases not matched to a gene. From germline, CDR1 is ENHRY and CDR2 SYGVKD.